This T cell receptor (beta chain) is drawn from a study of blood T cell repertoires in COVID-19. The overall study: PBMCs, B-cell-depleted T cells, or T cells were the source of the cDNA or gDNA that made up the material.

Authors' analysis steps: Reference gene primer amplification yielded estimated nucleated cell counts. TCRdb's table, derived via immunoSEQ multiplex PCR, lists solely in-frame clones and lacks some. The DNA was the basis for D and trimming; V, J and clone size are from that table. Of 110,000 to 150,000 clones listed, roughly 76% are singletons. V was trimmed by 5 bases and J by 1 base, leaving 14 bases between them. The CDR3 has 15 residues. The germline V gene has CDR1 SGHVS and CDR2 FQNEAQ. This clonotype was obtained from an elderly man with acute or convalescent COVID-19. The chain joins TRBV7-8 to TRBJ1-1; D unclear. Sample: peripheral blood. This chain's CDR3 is CASSPPSGSNTEAFF. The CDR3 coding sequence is TGTGCCAGCAGCCCCCCGAGTGGTTCGAACACTGAAGCTTTCTTT.